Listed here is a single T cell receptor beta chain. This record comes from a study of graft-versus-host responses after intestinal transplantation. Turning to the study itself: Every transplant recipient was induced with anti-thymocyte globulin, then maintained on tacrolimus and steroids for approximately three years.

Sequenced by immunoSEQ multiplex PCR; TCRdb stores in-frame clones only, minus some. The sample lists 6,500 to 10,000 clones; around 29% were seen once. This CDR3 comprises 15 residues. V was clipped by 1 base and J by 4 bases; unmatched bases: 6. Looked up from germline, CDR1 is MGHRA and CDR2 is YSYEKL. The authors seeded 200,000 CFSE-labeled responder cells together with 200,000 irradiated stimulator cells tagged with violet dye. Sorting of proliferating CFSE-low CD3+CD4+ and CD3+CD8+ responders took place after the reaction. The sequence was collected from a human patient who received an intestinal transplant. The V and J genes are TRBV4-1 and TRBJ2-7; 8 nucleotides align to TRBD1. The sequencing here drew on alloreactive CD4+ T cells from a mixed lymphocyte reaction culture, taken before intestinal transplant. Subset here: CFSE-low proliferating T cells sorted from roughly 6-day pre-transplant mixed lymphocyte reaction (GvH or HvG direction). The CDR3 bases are TGCGCCAGCAGCCAAGCCCCAGGGGGCTCGTACGAGCAGTACTTC. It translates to CASSQAPGGSYEQYF.